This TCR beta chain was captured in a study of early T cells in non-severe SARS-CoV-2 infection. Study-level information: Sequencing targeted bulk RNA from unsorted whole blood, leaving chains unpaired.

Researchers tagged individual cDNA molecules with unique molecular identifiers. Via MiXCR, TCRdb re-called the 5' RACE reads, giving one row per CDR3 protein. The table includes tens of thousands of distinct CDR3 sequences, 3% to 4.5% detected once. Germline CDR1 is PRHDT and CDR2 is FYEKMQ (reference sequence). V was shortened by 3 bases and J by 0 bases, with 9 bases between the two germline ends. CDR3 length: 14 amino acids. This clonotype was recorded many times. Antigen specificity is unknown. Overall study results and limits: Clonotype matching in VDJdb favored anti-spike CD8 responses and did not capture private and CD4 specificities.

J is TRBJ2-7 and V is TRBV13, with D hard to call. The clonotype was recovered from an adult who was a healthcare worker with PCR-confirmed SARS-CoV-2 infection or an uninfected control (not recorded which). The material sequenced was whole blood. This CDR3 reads CASSLRSRSYEQYF. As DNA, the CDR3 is TGTGCCAGCAGCTTGCGTTCCCGCTCCTACGAGCAGTACTTC. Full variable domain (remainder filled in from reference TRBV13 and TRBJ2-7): AAGVIQSPRHLIKEKRETATLKCYPIPRHDTVYWYQQGPGQDPQFLISFYEKMQSDKGSIPDRFSAQQFSDYHSELNMSSLELGDSALYFCASSLRSRSYEQYFGPGTRLTVT.